Below, 15 T cell receptor beta chains from the same sample are listed, as sequenced in a study of control samples from healthy donors and cancer patients. Libraries were prepared by immunoSEQ multiplex PCR; TCRdb keeps only in-frame clonotypes and omits some of them. The sample includes thousands of clones, approximately 77% seen only once; the top ten take around 9.5%. The source material was formalin-fixed, paraffin-embedded tissue. These receptors were collected from a female donor with melanoma.

This chain connects TRBV28 to TRBJ2-5, with D unresolved. Germline CDR1 is MDHEN and CDR2 is SYDVKM. The length of the CDR3 is 13 residues. Trimming removed 1 base from V and 2 bases from J, with 5 bases in between. CDR3 bases: TGTGCCAGCAGTTTATCAGAACAAGAGACCCAGTACTTC. It yields the protein CASSLSEQETQYF. Based on the CDR3 plus reference TRBV28 and TRBJ2-5, the full variable domain is DVKVTQSSRYLVKRTGEKVFLECVQDMDHENMFWYRQDPGLGLRLIYFSYDVKMKEKGDIPEGYSVSREKKERFSLILESASTNQTSMYLCASSLSEQETQYFGPGTRLLVL.

This clone was observed a few times. V usage is TRBV13 and J usage is TRBJ1-4, with D hard to call. Germline V CDR1 and CDR2: PRHDT, FYEKMQ (reference sequence). The CDR3 length is 14 residues. V was clipped by 1 base and J by 5 bases, with 8 bases between them. The CDR3 nucleotides are TGTGCCAGCAGCTTAGTGGGGAAGAATGAAAAACTGTTTTTT. This sequence encodes CASSLVGKNEKLFF.

This rearrangement joins TRBV9 to TRBJ1-4; perhaps TRBD1 as D (5 bases). Germline CDR1 reads SGDLS; CDR2 reads YYNGEE. This CDR3 comprises 15 residues. Trimming cost V 3 bases and J 0 bases, with 9 bases left between them. CDR3 region: CASSGDGTTNEKLFF. The CDR3 region has the DNA TGTGCCAGCAGCGGGGACGGCACAACTAATGAAAAACTGTTTTTT. The full variable domain, its missing parts supplied by reference TRBV9 and TRBJ1-4, is DSGVTQTPKHLITATGQRVTLRCSPRSGDLSVYWYQQSLDQGLQFLIQYYNGEERAKGNILERFSAQQFPDLHSELNLSSLELGDSALYFCASSGDGTTNEKLFFGSGTQLSVL.

V usage is TRBV5-6 and J usage is TRBJ2-2; D is unresolved. The CDR3 totals 15 residues. The germline V and J ends were trimmed by 0 bases and 4 bases, with 10 bases remaining between them. Germline assignment: CDR1 SGHDT and CDR2 YYEEEE. The DNA of the CDR3 is TGTGCCAGCAGCTTGGTGGGTCGAACCACCGGGGAGCTGTTTTTT. As protein: CASSLVGRTTGELFF.

V usage is TRBV12-3 or TRBV12-4 and J usage is TRBJ2-3; D uncertain. Trimming stripped 3 bases from V and 5 bases from J, with 6 bases between. The CDR3 sequence is 12 residues long. CDR3 residues: CASSFMGDTQYF. As DNA, the CDR3 is TGTGCCAGCAGTTTCATGGGAGATACGCAGTATTTT.

The chain combines TRBV4-3 with TRBJ1-5, with TRBD1 matching over 7 bases. The V and J ends lost 1 base and 7 bases, in that order; junction bases with no gene match: 16. The CDR3 length is 18 residues. CDR1 and CDR2 from the germline V gene are LGHNA and YSLEER. The CDR3 DNA is TGCGCCAGCAGCCAAGTAGGGTGGGTTAGGGGGCGGGGACAGCCCCAGCATTTT. It is translated as CASSQVGWVRGRGQPQHF.

The chain uses TRBV19 and TRBJ1-1, with D unresolved. Germline CDR1 LNHDA, CDR2 SQIVND (reference sequence). The CDR3 runs to 14 residues. Trimming shortened V by 1 base and J by 1 base, and 7 bases separated the two germline ends. The CDR3 DNA reads as TGTGCCAGTAGTATAGGTCCCGGGAACACTGAAGCTTTCTTT. Protein: CASSIGPGNTEAFF.

The gene calls are TRBV27 and TRBJ2-1, with 12 bases identical to TRBD2. With V trimmed by 4 bases and J by 7 bases, 11 bases remained unmatched. The CDR3 has 17 amino acids. Germline V gives CDR1 MNHEY, CDR2 SMNVEV (reference sequence). CDR3: CASSSLSSGRALNEQFF. As DNA, the CDR3 is TGTGCCAGCAGTTCTCTATCTAGCGGGAGGGCCCTAAATGAGCAGTTCTTC.

This chain's CDR3 is CASSFPGDRSTDTQYF. CDR3 sequence (DNA): TGTGCCAGCAGTTTCCCGGGGGATCGGAGCACAGATACGCAGTATTTT. This chain uses TRBV5-4 with TRBJ2-3; D may be TRBD2 (6 bases). In germline, CDR1 is SGHNT, CDR2 YYREEE (reference sequence). V lost 5 bases, J lost 0 bases, and 16 bases lay in between. The CDR3 spans 16 residues.

This clone was seen just once. The chain employs TRBV7-3 and TRBJ2-5; D is tentatively TRBD1 or TRBD2 (5 bases each). The CDR3 is made up of 14 amino acids. Germline V gene data show CDR1 as SGHTA and CDR2 as FQGTGA. The ends were cut back, 6 bases at V and 1 base at J, with 12 bases in the middle. CDR3 amino acids: CASSMPGPQETQYF. The DNA for the CDR3 is TGTGCCAGCAGTATGCCGGGGCCCCAAGAGACCCAGTACTTC. Full variable domain (outside the CDR3, taken from reference TRBV7-3 and TRBJ2-5): GAGVSQTPSNKVTEKGKYVELRCDPISGHTALYWYRQSLGQGPEFLIYFQGTGAADDSGLPNDRFFAVRPEGSVSTLKIQRTERGDSAVYLCASSMPGPQETQYFGPGTRLLVL.

This clone was detected a few times. The gene calls are TRBV6-6 and TRBJ1-1, with D tentatively TRBD1 (6 bases). This CDR3 region has 16 residues. The V and J ends lost 2 bases and 6 bases respectively, with 19 bases between them. Looked up from germline, CDR1 is MNHNY and CDR2 is SVGAGI (reference sequence). CDR3 sequence: CASSYPRSTGGSEAFF. The DNA for the CDR3 is TGTGCCAGCAGTTACCCCCGTTCCACCGGGGGCTCTGAAGCTTTCTTT.

The V call is TRBV6-5, the J call TRBJ2-7; the D gene is possibly TRBD1 (6 bases). Trimming shortened V by 5 bases and J by 0 bases, and 14 bases separated the two germline ends. The CDR3 runs to 15 residues. Germline CDR1 is MNHEY and CDR2 is SVGAGI. CDR3 DNA: TGTGCCAGCAGTCGACAGGATCCAAGCTCCTACGAGCAGTACTTC. As protein: CASSRQDPSSYEQYF.

The chain joins TRBV11-2 to TRBJ2-7, with D tentatively TRBD1 or TRBD2 (5 bases each). This CDR3 spans 14 amino acids. Trimming pared 2 bases from V and 7 bases from J, leaving 15 bases between. CDR1 is SGHAT, CDR2 FQNNGV, per germline. For the CDR3, the DNA is TGTGCCAGCAGCTTATCAACCGGGACGAGGGAGCAGTACTTC. Encoded protein: CASSLSTGTREQYF.

This clone has more than one count but fewer than ten. The identical CDR3 is also encoded by other nucleotide sequences in the sample. V usage is TRBV21-1 and J usage is TRBJ2-7; the table names TRBD2, a call not compared with the DNA. TRBV21-1 counts as a pseudogene. This CDR3 contains 17 residues. CDR3: CASNRGWGTSGPYEQYF. The DNA for the CDR3 is TGTGCCAGCAACAGAGGGTGGGGGACTAGCGGCCCCTACGAGCAGTACTTC.

The V call is TRBV7-2, the J call TRBJ2-1; TRBD2 is a possible D gene (6 bases). CDR3 size: 15 residues. V shed 2 bases and J shed 4 bases, with 12 bases lying between them. Germline-derived CDR1 and CDR2 are SGHTA and FQGNSA. CDR3 sequence (DNA): TGTGCCAGCAGCTTATACGGGAGTATGTACAATGAGCAGTTCTTC. Protein product: CASSLYGSMYNEQFF.